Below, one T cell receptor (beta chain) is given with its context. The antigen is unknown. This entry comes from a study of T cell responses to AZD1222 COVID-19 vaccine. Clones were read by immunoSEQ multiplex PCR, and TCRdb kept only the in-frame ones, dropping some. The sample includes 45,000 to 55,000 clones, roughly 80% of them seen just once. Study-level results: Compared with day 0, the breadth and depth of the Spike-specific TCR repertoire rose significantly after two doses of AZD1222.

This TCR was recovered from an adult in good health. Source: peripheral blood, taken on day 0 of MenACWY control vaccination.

The CDR3 DNA reads as TGTGCCAGCAGCCCGACCACTCCCTTAACCTTCTACAATGAGCAGTTCTTC. Residues: CASSPTTPLTFYNEQFF. The chain uses TRBV14 and TRBJ2-1; D remains unclear. Trimming cost V 4 bases and J 3 bases, with 19 bases left between them. CDR3 length equals 17 residues. Germline V CDR1 and CDR2: SGHDN, FVKESK.